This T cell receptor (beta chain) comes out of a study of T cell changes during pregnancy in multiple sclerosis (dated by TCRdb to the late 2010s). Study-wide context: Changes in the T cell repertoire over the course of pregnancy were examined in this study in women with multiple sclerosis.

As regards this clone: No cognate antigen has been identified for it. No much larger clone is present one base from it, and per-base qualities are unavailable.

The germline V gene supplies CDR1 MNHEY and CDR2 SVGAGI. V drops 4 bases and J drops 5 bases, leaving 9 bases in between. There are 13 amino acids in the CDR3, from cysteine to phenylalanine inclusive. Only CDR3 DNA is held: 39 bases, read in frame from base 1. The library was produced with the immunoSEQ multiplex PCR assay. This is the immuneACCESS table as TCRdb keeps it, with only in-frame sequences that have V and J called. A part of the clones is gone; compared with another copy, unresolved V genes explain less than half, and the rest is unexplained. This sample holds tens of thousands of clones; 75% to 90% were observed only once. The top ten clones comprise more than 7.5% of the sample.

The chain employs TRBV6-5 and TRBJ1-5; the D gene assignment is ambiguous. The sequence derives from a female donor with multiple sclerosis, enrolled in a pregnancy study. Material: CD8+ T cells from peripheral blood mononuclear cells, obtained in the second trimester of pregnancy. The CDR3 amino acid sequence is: CASSSQMYQPQHF. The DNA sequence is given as TGTGCCAGCAGTTCCCAAATGTATCAGCCCCAGCATTTT.